Detailed here is one T cell receptor beta chain. This specimen comes from a study of blood T cell repertoires in COVID-19. The V gene's germline CDR1 is SGHAT and CDR2 FQNNGV. There are 16 residues in the CDR3. Unmatched junction bases numbered 6, after V lost 5 bases and J lost 0 bases. Profiled with immunoSEQ multiplex PCR; TCRdb holds only in-frame clones, not every one. Altogether about 300,000 clones are present, around 86% being singletons, with the ten largest covering under 2%. The sequenced sample was peripheral blood. This clonotype was sampled from a woman in her 50s with acute or convalescent COVID-19. This chain joins TRBV11-2 and TRBJ1-4; 7 bases line up with TRBD1. The CDR3 DNA reads TGTGCCAGCAGCCCGTGGACAGGCGCAACTAATGAAAAACTGTTTTTT. This sequence encodes CASSPWTGATNEKLFF.